Below, 21 T cell receptor beta chains from the same sample are listed, as sequenced in a study of cytomegalovirus exposure and HLA in healthy donors. PCR involved 60 Vbeta and 13 Jbeta primers. Assay used: immunoSEQ multiplex PCR; TCRdb lists only in-frame clones, some missing. This table holds roughly 90,000 clones, about nine tenths found once. Material: PBMCs. These receptors were obtained from a man aged 18 to 35 in good health and CMV-seronegative.

This clone occurred once. The chain combines TRBV5-1 with TRBJ1-2; TRBD1 is a possible D gene (6 bases). CDR1 SGHRS and CDR2 YFSETQ come from the germline V gene. Deletions cut 4 bases from V and 4 bases from J, with 14 bases between. The length of the CDR3 is 14 residues. CDR3 bases: TGCGCCAGCAGCGAGGGGGACGGCAGCTATGGCTACACCTTC. Translated: CASSEGDGSYGYTF.

The V gene is TRBV7-8, the J gene TRBJ2-1, with 15 bases that match TRBD2. Germline V lookup: CDR1 SGHVS, CDR2 FQNEAQ. The CDR3 is 19 amino acids. The V segment lost 3 bases and the J segment 0 bases; nucleotides outside the gene matches: 6. The CDR3 loop is CASSFRTSGRGSSYNEQFF. The CDR3 DNA sequence: TGTGCCAGCAGCTTCAGGACTAGCGGGAGGGGAAGCTCCTACAATGAGCAGTTCTTC.

V gene TRBV11-2 combines with J gene TRBJ2-7; 9 bases are shared with TRBD1. V shed 1 base, J shed 6 bases, and the junction held 4 bases outside the gene matches. The CDR3 is made up of 14 amino acids. The germline V gene has CDR1 SGHAT and CDR2 FQNNGV. The CDR3 nucleotides read TGTGCCAGCAGCTTAGGCGGACAGGGGCTCGAGCAGTACTTC. It specifies CASSLGGQGLEQYF.

The V gene is TRBV5-6, the J gene TRBJ2-2; tentative D call: TRBD2 (5 bases). Germline CDR1 SGHDT, CDR2 YYEEEE. The V gene lost 0 bases and the J gene lost 7 bases, with 10 bases spanning the gap. The CDR3 runs 14 residues. The CDR3 nucleotides are TGTGCCAGCAGCTTGGGACTACTAGTCGGGGAGCTGTTTTTT. This translates into CASSLGLLVGELFF.

The chain carries TRBV29-1 and TRBJ2-7; 10 bases agree with TRBD1. From germline, CDR1 is SQVTM and CDR2 ANQGSEA. The trim removed 6 bases at V and 3 bases at J, leaving 5 bases unmatched. The CDR3 sequence is 13 residues long. CDR3 nucleotide sequence: TGCAGCGTCCTGACAGGGGGCGGCTACGAGCAGTACTTC. This codes for CSVLTGGGYEQYF.

This chain joins TRBV28 and TRBJ1-6; D perhaps matches TRBD1 (5 bases). The CDR3 extends over 15 amino acids. Per germline, CDR1 MDHEN and CDR2 SYDVKM. Deletions cut 3 bases from V and 5 bases from J, with 11 bases between. CDR3 loop: CASSLPHRNNSPLHF. The CDR3 nucleotides are TGTGCCAGCAGTTTGCCCCACAGGAATAATTCACCCCTCCACTTT.

The chain joins TRBV6-6 to TRBJ1-2; D is perhaps TRBD1 (6 bases). The CDR3 length is 14 residues. V lost 5 bases, J lost 7 bases, and 17 bases lay in between. Germline values: CDR1 MNHNY, CDR2 SVGAGI (reference sequence). CDR3 residues: CASSSRGGQRGYTF. The CDR3 bases are TGTGCCAGCAGTAGTCGGGGGGGACAACGTGGCTACACCTTC.

This sequence joins TRBV6-5 and TRBJ2-7; 8 bases align to TRBD1. Germline loops: CDR1 MNHEY, CDR2 SVGAGI. Losses at the gene ends were 6 bases for V and 0 bases for J; bases not matched to a gene: 4. This CDR3 has 14 amino acids. The CDR3 nucleotides are TGTGCCAGCAGCTGGGACAGGAGCTCCTACGAGCAGTACTTC. Its protein product is CASSWDRSSYEQYF.

V is TRBV5-1 and J is TRBJ2-2; D is uncertain. This CDR3 region has 14 residues. Between the trimmed V and J ends, which lost 6 bases and 4 bases, there was a span of 13 bases. Germline CDR1 and CDR2: SGHRS and YFSETQ. CDR3 loop: CASNLRSRTGELFF. The CDR3 DNA reads as TGCGCCAGCAACCTAAGGAGCCGCACCGGGGAGCTGTTTTTT.

V is TRBV7-9 and J is TRBJ2-5; D is uncertain. Looked up from germline, CDR1 is SEHNR and CDR2 is FQNEAQ (reference sequence). The CDR3 loop spans 14 amino acids. V gave up 2 bases and J gave up 2 bases, with 9 bases separating them. Written as DNA, the CDR3 is TGTGCCAGCAGCTTACGACAACTTCAAGAGACCCAGTACTTC. Translation: CASSLRQLQETQYF.

The rearrangement links TRBV4-3 to TRBJ2-7; 7 nucleotides align to TRBD1. The V segment lost 3 bases and the J segment 3 bases; nucleotides outside the gene matches: 5. Germline V gene lookup returns CDR1 LGHNA and CDR2 YSLEER. The CDR3 has 14 amino acids. The CDR3, as DNA: TGCGCCAGCAGCCAGAGCTCAGGGGGCTACGAGCAGTACTTC. Its protein is CASSQSSGGYEQYF.

This chain uses TRBV5-4 with TRBJ1-1; maybe TRBD1 (5 bases). Germline lookup yields CDR1 SGHNT and CDR2 YYREEE (reference sequence). Trimming took off 4 bases at V and 4 bases at J, with 11 bases between the two ends. This CDR3 is built from 13 residues. The CDR3 region is CASSLAQGTEAFF. The CDR3 nucleotides are TGTGCCAGCAGCCTTGCGCAGGGCACTGAAGCTTTCTTT.

For the CDR3, the DNA is TGTGCTAGTGGTTTGGGACAGAGAGAGACCCAGTACTTC. Amino acid sequence: CASGLGQRETQYF. This chain links TRBV12-5 with TRBJ2-5, with D possibly TRBD1 on 5 matching bases. V was cut by 1 base and J by 4 bases, with 7 bases left in between. The CDR3 spans 13 residues. Germline loops: CDR1 LGHNT, CDR2 FRNRAP.

The chain employs TRBV2 and TRBJ1-5; D uncertain. The CDR3 sequence is 13 residues long. Between the trimmed V and J ends, which lost 6 bases and 4 bases, there was a span of 10 bases. Germline V gives CDR1 SNHLY, CDR2 FYNNEI. This CDR3 is CASRFSPNQPQHF. In DNA, the CDR3 is TGTGCCAGCAGGTTCAGTCCGAATCAGCCCCAGCATTTT.

This chain joins TRBV18 and TRBJ2-1, with 8 nucleotides matching TRBD2. Germline CDR1 reads KGHSH; CDR2 reads LQKENI. The CDR3 is made up of 19 amino acids. Unmatched junction bases numbered 24, after V lost 5 bases and J lost 9 bases. The CDR3 region is CASSILAGKVTIGGGEQFF. The DNA of the CDR3 is TGTGCCAGCTCAATTTTAGCGGGAAAGGTGACAATCGGAGGGGGTGAGCAGTTCTTC.

The V call is TRBV6-6, the J call TRBJ2-7, with 10 nucleotides matching TRBD1. The length of the CDR3 is 14 residues. The V segment lost 4 bases and the J segment 6 bases; nucleotides outside the gene matches: 6. Looked up from germline, CDR1 is MNHNY and CDR2 is SVGAGI (reference sequence). The CDR3 DNA sequence: TGTGCCAGCAGTTCTCCGGGACAGGGGAGCGAGCAGTACTTC. It codes for CASSSPGQGSEQYF.

The chain links TRBV6-6 to TRBJ1-5; no clear D gene. Trimming left V 0 bases short and J 4 bases short, with 10 bases between. The CDR3 has 15 amino acids. Per the germline V gene, CDR1 is MNHNY and CDR2 is SVGAGI (reference sequence). CDR3 amino acids: CASSYSGRENQPQHF. The CDR3 coding sequence is TGTGCCAGCAGTTACTCTGGGCGAGAAAATCAGCCCCAGCATTTT.

This chain links TRBV19 with TRBJ2-2; perhaps TRBD1 as D (7 bases). Trimming stripped 3 bases from V and 1 base from J, with 12 bases between. The CDR3 length is 16 residues. Germline V CDR1 and CDR2: LNHDA, SQIVND (reference sequence). The CDR3 reads CASSIGGGRNTGELFF. The CDR3 coding sequence is TGTGCCAGTAGTATCGGAGGGGGCCGGAACACCGGGGAGCTGTTTTTT.

Comments on this clone: One end of the junction is discordant with germline, which a read error may explain. The rearrangement links TRBV7-9 to TRBJ1-5; D call uncertain. CDR1 is SEHNR, CDR2 FQNEAQ, per germline (reference sequence). CDR3 length equals 12 residues. CDR3 residues: CSSSFPDQPQHF. Here the CDR3 DNA reads TGTTCCAGCAGCTTTCCCGATCAGCCCCAGCATTTT.

The gene calls are TRBV7-3 and TRBJ1-2; TRBD1 might be the D (6 bases). V lost 0 bases and J 4 bases, leaving 9 bases between the germline ends. The CDR3 totals 14 residues. Germline CDR1 and CDR2: SGHTA and FQGTGA. CDR3: CASSLTPDSYGYTF. The CDR3 DNA is TGTGCCAGCAGCTTAACGCCGGACAGCTATGGCTACACCTTC.

As concerns this clone: One end of the junction varies from germline; a read error may be responsible. This chain uses TRBV7-7 with TRBJ2-7; perhaps TRBD1 as D (6 bases). The germline V gene encodes CDR1 SSHAT and CDR2 FNYEAQ (reference sequence). This CDR3 comprises 13 residues. The CDR3 DNA sequence: TGTGCTAGCAGCTTGGCAGAGGGGGACGAGCAGTACTTC. This sequence encodes CASSLAEGDEQYF.